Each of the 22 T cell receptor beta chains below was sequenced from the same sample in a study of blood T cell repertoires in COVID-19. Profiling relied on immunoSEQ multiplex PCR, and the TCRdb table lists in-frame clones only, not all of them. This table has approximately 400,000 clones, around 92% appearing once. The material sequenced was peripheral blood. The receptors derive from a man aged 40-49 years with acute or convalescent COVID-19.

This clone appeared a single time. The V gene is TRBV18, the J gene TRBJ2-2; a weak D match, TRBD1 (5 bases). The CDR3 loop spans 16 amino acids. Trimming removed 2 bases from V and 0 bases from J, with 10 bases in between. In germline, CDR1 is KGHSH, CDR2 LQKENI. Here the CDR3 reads CASSPIWGPNTGELFF. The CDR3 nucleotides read TGTGCCAGCTCACCAATCTGGGGCCCGAACACCGGGGAGCTGTTTTTT.

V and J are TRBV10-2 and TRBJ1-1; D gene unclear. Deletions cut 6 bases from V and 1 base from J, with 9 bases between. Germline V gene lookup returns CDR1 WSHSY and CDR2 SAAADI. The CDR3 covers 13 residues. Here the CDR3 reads CASRIRQNTEAFF. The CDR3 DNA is TGCGCCAGCAGGATAAGACAGAACACTGAAGCTTTCTTT.

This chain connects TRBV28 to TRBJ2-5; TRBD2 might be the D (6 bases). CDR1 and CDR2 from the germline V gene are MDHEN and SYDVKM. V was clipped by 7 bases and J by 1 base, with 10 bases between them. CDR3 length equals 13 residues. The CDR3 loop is CASNRRGQETQYF. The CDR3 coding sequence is TGTGCCAGCAATAGGCGGGGCCAAGAGACCCAGTACTTC.

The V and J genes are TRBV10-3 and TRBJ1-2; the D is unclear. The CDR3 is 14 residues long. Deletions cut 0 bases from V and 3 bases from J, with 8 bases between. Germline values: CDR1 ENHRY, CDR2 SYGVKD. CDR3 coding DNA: TGTGCCATCAGTGAGTCAGGAACAGACTATGGCTACACCTTC. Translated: CAISESGTDYGYTF.

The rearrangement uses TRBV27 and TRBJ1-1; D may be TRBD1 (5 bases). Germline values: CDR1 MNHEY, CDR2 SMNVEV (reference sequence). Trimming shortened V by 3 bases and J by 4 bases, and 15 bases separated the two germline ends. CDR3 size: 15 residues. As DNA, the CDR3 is TGTGCCAGCAGTTTGTTTCAGGGCGTAGGCACTGAAGCTTTCTTT. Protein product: CASSLFQGVGTEAFF.

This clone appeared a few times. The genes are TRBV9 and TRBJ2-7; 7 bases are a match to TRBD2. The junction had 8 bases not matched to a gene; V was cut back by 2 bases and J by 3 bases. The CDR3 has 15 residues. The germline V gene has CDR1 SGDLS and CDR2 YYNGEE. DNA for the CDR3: TGTGCCAGCAGCGTGGGGGGAAGCGGGGTCTACGAGCAGTACTTC. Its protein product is CASSVGGSGVYEQYF.

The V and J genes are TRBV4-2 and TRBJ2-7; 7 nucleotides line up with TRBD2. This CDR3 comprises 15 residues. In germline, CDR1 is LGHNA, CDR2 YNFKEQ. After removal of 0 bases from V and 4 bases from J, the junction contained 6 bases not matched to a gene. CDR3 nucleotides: TGTGCCAGCAGCCAAGATCATCCGGGGGGTTACGAGCAGTACTTC. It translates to CASSQDHPGGYEQYF.

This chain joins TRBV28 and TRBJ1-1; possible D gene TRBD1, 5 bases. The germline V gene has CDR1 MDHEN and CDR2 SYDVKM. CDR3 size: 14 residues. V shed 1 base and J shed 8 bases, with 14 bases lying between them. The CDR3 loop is CASSLYPGSGEAFF. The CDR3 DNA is TGTGCCAGCAGTTTATATCCAGGGTCAGGGGAAGCTTTCTTT.

CDR3: CASSVGASGGREQFF. The CDR3 nucleotides are TGTGCCAGCAGTGTTGGAGCTAGCGGGGGGAGGGAGCAGTTCTTC. This chain links TRBV2 with TRBJ2-1; 11 bases line up with TRBD2. CDR3 length equals 15 residues. From germline, CDR1 is SNHLY and CDR2 FYNNEI. With V trimmed by 4 bases and J by 10 bases, 9 bases remained unmatched.

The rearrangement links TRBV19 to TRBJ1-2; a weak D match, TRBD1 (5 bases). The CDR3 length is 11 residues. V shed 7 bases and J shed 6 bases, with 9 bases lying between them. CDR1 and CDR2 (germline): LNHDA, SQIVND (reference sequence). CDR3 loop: CASKTVDGYTF. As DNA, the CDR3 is TGTGCCAGTAAGACAGTGGATGGCTACACCTTC.

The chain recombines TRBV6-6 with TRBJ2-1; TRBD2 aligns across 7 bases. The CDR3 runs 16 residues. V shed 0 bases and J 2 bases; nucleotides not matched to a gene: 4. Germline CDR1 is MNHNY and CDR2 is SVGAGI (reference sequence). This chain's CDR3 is CASSYSVGRTYNEQFF. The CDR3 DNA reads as TGTGCCAGCAGTTACTCCGTCGGGAGGACCTACAATGAGCAGTTCTTC.

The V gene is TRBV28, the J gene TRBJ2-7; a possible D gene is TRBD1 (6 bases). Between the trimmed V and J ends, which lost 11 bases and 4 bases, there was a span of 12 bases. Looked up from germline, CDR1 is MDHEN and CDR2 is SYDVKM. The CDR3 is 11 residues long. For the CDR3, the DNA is TGTGCCCACTCGAGGGGGTACGAGCAGTACTTC. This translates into CAHSRGYEQYF.

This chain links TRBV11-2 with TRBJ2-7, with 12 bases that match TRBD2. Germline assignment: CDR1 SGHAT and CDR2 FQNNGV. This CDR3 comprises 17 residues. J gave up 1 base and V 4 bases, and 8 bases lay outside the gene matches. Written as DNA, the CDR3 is TGTGCCAGCAGCTCTATCGGACTAGCGGGGCGATCCTACGAGCAGTACTTC. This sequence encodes CASSSIGLAGRSYEQYF.

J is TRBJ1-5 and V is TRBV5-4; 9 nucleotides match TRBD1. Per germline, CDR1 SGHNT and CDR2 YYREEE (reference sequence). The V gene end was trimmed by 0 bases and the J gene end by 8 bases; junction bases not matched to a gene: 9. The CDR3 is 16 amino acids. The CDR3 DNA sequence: TGTGCCAGCAGCTTGGACTGGAACAGGGGGCATGAGCCCCAGCATTTT. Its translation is CASSLDWNRGHEPQHF.

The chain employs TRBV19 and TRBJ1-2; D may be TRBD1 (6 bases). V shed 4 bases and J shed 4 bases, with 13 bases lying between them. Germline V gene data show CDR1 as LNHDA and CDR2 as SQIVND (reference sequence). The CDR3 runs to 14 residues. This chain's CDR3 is CASSSRGASYGYTF. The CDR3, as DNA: TGTGCCAGTAGTAGCAGGGGCGCAAGCTATGGCTACACCTTC.

For the CDR3, the DNA is TGTGCCAGCAGCCAAGATACTAGCTTTGAGCAGTTCTTC. Amino acids: CASSQDTSFEQFF. The rearrangement links TRBV3-1 (or the pseudogene TRBV3-2) to TRBJ2-1, with a possible D match to TRBD2 (6 bases). The germline V gene has CDR1 LGHDT and CDR2 YNNKEL (reference sequence). This CDR3 contains 13 residues. Trimming shortened V by 0 bases and J by 9 bases, and 9 bases separated the two germline ends.

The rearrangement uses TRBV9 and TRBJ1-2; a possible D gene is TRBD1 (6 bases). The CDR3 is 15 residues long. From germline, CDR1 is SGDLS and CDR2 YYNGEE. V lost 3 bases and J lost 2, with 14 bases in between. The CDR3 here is CASSAGVRGNYGYTF. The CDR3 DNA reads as TGTGCCAGCAGCGCAGGGGTGCGCGGGAACTATGGCTACACCTTC.

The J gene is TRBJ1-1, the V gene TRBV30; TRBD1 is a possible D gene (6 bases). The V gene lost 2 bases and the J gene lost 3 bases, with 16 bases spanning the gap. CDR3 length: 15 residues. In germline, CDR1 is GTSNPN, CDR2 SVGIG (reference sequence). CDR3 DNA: TGTGCCTGGAGTTCAGGGGTGGGCAGGGACACTGAAGCTTTCTTT. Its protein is CAWSSGVGRDTEAFF.

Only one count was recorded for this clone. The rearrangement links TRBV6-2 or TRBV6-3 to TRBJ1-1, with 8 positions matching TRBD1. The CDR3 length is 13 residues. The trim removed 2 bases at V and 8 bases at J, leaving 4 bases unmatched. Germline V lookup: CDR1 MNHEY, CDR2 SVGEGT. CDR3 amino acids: CASSYTTGGEAFF. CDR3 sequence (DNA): TGTGCCAGCAGTTACACTACAGGGGGAGAAGCTTTCTTT.

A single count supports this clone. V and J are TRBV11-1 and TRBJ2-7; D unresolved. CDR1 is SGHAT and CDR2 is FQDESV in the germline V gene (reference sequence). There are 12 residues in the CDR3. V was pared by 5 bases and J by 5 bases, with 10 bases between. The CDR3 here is CASSHNLHEQYF. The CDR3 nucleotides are TGTGCCAGCAGCCACAATCTCCACGAGCAGTACTTC.

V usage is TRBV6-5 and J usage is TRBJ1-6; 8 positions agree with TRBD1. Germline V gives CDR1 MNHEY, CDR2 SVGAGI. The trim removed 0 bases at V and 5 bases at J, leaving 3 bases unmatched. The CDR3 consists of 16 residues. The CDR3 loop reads CASSYSQGANNSPLHF. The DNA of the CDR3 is TGTGCCAGCAGTTACTCCCAGGGGGCGAATAATTCACCCCTCCACTTT.

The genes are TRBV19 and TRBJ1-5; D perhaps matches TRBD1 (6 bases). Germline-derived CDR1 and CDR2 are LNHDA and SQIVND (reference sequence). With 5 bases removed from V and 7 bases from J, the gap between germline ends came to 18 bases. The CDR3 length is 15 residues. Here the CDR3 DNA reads TGTGCCAGTAGTTTGGCGGCAGGGGATGGACAGCCCCAGCATTTT. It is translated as CASSLAAGDGQPQHF.